This entry describes one T cell receptor beta chain. The antigen is not known. Assay used: immunoSEQ multiplex PCR; TCRdb lists only in-frame clones, some missing. The sample contains about 48,000 clones, about 94% of which appear only once. The germline gives CDR1 MNHEY, CDR2 SVGAGI. With 6 bases removed from V and 3 bases from J, the gap between germline ends came to 15 bases. The CDR3 consists of 15 residues. The record originates from a study of T cell therapy after organ transplantation. The chain is built from TRBV6-5 and TRBJ1-3, with a weak D call TRBD1 (5 bases). The source is a human patient who had received a solid organ transplant and had CMV disease. The source was CD8+ T cells from blood, collected before autologous CMV-specific T cell therapy. Here the CDR3 DNA reads TGTGCCAGCAGCCAGGTCGGGGGAAGTGGAAACACCATATATTTT. Translated, it gives CASSQVGGSGNTIYF.